The 8 T cell receptor beta chains below were found in one sample sequenced in a study of blood T cell repertoires in COVID-19. TCRdb keeps only in-frame clones here, not all; method: immunoSEQ multiplex PCR. The table records 80,000 or so clones, around nine tenths of them present only once. Sequenced input: peripheral blood. The receptors stem from a woman aged 55 to 70 with acute or convalescent COVID-19.

CDR3 DNA sequence: TGCGCCAGCAGCCATCATGGTCGACTCTTTAACAATGAGCAGTTCTTC. Translation gives CASSHHGRLFNNEQFF. The chain uses TRBV4-1 and TRBJ2-1; D ambiguous. V shed 3 bases and J shed 5 bases, with 17 bases lying between them. The germline V gene has CDR1 MGHRA and CDR2 YSYEKL. This CDR3 spans 16 amino acids.

The chain carries TRBV19 and TRBJ2-7; D unresolved. This CDR3 comprises 14 residues. Trimming removed 5 bases from V and 0 bases from J, with 11 bases in between. CDR1 is LNHDA, CDR2 SQIVND, per germline (reference sequence). Here the CDR3 reads CASSPQKSSYEQYF. CDR3 DNA sequence: TGTGCCAGTAGTCCTCAAAAGAGCTCCTACGAGCAGTACTTC.

This sequence joins TRBV5-1 and TRBJ1-2; D call uncertain. V was clipped by 4 bases and J by 2 bases, with 6 bases between them. The germline V gene has CDR1 SGHRS and CDR2 YFSETQ. This CDR3 comprises 12 residues. The CDR3 here is CASSAGNYGYTF. The CDR3 region has the DNA TGCGCCAGCAGCGCGGGAAACTATGGCTACACCTTC.

The chain carries TRBV6-6 and TRBJ1-1; D may be TRBD1 (6 bases). Germline values: CDR1 MNHNY, CDR2 SVGAGI (reference sequence). This CDR3 is built from 14 residues. V was pared by 3 bases and J by 2 bases, with 10 bases between. DNA of the CDR3: TGTGCCAGCAGTTATCGGACAGCCAACACTGAAGCTTTCTTT. It codes for CASSYRTANTEAFF.

In this sample, this clone turned up once. The J gene is TRBJ2-1, the V gene TRBV7-9; a weak D match, TRBD1 (6 bases). Trimming removed 2 bases at V and 7 bases at J, with 18 bases between. The CDR3 sequence is 16 residues long. In germline, CDR1 is SEHNR, CDR2 FQNEAQ (reference sequence). CDR3: CASSLSRDNHGNEQFF. The CDR3 DNA reads as TGTGCCAGCAGCTTAAGCCGGGACAACCACGGAAATGAGCAGTTCTTC.

The V and J genes are TRBV9 and TRBJ2-1; TRBD2 might be the D (6 bases). Trimming shortened V by 0 bases and J by 10 bases, and 11 bases separated the two germline ends. CDR1 and CDR2 from the germline V gene are SGDLS and YYNGEE. This CDR3 contains 13 residues. The CDR3 coding sequence is TGTGCCAGCAGCGTAGATTCGGCGGGAGAGCAGTTCTTC. The encoded protein is CASSVDSAGEQFF.

The V and J genes are TRBV6-2 or TRBV6-3 and TRBJ1-1, with 7 nucleotides matching TRBD1. The CDR3 spans 14 residues. J gave up 3 bases and V 5 bases, and 6 bases lay outside the gene matches. From germline, CDR1 is MNHEY and CDR2 SVGEGT. The CDR3 bases are TGTGCCAGCAGTCGACAGGGCGTCTACACTGAAGCTTTCTTT. Its protein product is CASSRQGVYTEAFF.

The rearrangement joins TRBV18 to TRBJ1-1; no reliable D call. The CDR3 runs to 14 residues. The germline CDR1 and CDR2 sequences are KGHSH and LQKENI. V lost 2 bases, J lost 1 base, and 8 bases lay in between. Here the CDR3 DNA reads TGTGCCAGCTCACCATCGGACTGGAACACTGAAGCTTTCTTT. Translating gives CASSPSDWNTEAFF.